This TCR beta chain was recorded in a study of CD8 T cells in ankylosing spondylitis. TCRdb recomputed calls from the 5' RACE reads with MiXCR, one row per CDR3 protein. Of 700,000 to 1,000,000 distinct CDR3 sequences listed, roughly 12% are singletons. Germline values: CDR1 SQVTM, CDR2 ANQGSEA. The CDR3 sequence is 13 residues long. V lost 6 bases and J lost 9, with 21 bases in between. This clonotype appeared a few times. Its antigen remains unknown. Given a much more abundant clone one base away, this may be a read error. Study results and caveats: Earlier literature documents some of the motif variants in reactive arthritis synovial fluid and blood. Disease-linked clones reportedly concentrated significantly in matched ankylosing spondylitis synovial fluid. A TCR beta motif of about eight highly homologous variants seemed to mark ankylosing spondylitis blood.

Specimen: blood, either unsorted or a sorted T cell fraction (not recorded which). The source of this sequence is a male donor with ankylosing spondylitis. This chain uses TRBV29-1 with TRBJ2-7; possible D gene TRBD2, 6 bases. Here the CDR3 reads CSVASAGWARQYF. CDR3 DNA: TGCAGCGTCGCTAGCGCTGGCTGGGCCCGGCAGTACTTC.